These 30 T cell receptor beta chains share one sample of origin, sequenced in a study of T-cell memory formation after mild COVID-19. TCRdb recomputed calls from the 5' RACE reads with MiXCR, one row per CDR3 protein. The sample records approximately 180,000 distinct CDR3 sequences, 15% to 20% being singletons. The sample consisted of PBMCs or a T cell subset sorted from them (not recorded which). The receptors come from an adult woman who had mild COVID-19 (a few samples of this study predate the infection). Cell type and time point are not known.

The rearrangement uses TRBV30 and TRBJ1-5; D is uncertain. Germline CDR1 reads GTSNPN; CDR2 reads SVGIG (reference sequence). The germline V and J ends were trimmed by 5 bases and 9 bases, with 14 bases remaining between them. This CDR3 spans 12 amino acids. In DNA form, the CDR3 reads TGTGCCTGGGGACGGTCGGGGAGGCCCCAGCATTTT. This sequence encodes CAWGRSGRPQHF.

J is TRBJ1-5 and V is TRBV4-1, with 9 bases that match TRBD1. J lost 5 bases, V lost 1 base, and 3 bases had no gene match. The CDR3 contains 15 residues. Germline V gene lookup returns CDR1 MGHRA and CDR2 YSYEKL. CDR3 sequence: CASSQVTGGHQPQHF. The CDR3 DNA follows: TGCGCCAGCAGCCAAGTGACAGGGGGGCATCAGCCCCAGCATTTT.

The chain uses TRBV14 and TRBJ2-2; a weak D match, TRBD1 (6 bases). Germline V gives CDR1 SGHDN, CDR2 FVKESK. V was cut by 0 bases and J by 5 bases, with 10 bases left in between. The CDR3 extends over 15 amino acids. CDR3 in DNA: TGTGCCAGCAGCCAAGAGGGGGCCTTAACCGGGGAGCTGTTTTTT. Amino acids: CASSQEGALTGELFF. Filled out from reference TRBV14 and TRBJ2-2, the complete variable domain reads EAGVTQFPSHSVIEKGQTVTLRCDPISGHDNLYWYRRVMGKEIKFLLHFVKESKQDESGMPNNRFLAERTGGTYSTLKVQPAELEDSGVYFCASSQEGALTGELFFGEGSRLTVL.

This clonotype was recorded a few times. J is TRBJ1-5 and V is TRBV12-3 or TRBV12-4, with a weak D call TRBD1 (5 bases). V lost 6 bases to trimming and J lost 3 bases, with 9 bases between them. CDR3 size: 13 residues. The CDR3 bases are TGTGCCAGCAGCCTGGACAACAATCAGCCCCAGCATTTT. Protein sequence: CASSLDNNQPQHF.

This rearrangement joins TRBV7-2 to TRBJ2-3; no firm D call. The V gene's germline CDR1 is SGHTA and CDR2 FQGNSA. CDR3 length: 12 residues. Deletions cut 1 base from V and 7 bases from J, with 6 bases between. CDR3 in amino acids: CASSLGANTQYF. In DNA, the CDR3 is TGTGCCAGCAGCTTAGGGGCCAATACGCAGTATTTT. Full variable domain (missing parts from reference TRBV7-2 and TRBJ2-3): GAGVSQSPSNKVTEKGKDVELRCDPISGHTALYWYRQSLGQGLEFLIYFQGNSAPDKSGLPSDRFSAERTGGSVSTLTIQRTQQEDSAVYLCASSLGANTQYFGPGTRLTVL.

The rearrangement joins TRBV7-3 to TRBJ2-1, with 8 bases aligning to TRBD1. After removal of 4 bases from V and 7 bases from J, the junction contained 6 bases not matched to a gene. Germline CDR1 and CDR2: SGHTA and FQGTGA. This CDR3 has 14 residues. CDR3 in amino acids: CASSSPGQENEQFF. The CDR3 DNA is TGTGCCAGCAGCTCTCCGGGACAGGAGAATGAGCAGTTCTTC.

The genes are TRBV20-1 and TRBJ1-1; tentatively, D is TRBD1 (5 bases). Trimming stripped 0 bases from V and 12 bases from J, with 20 bases between. This CDR3 comprises 14 residues. Germline lookup yields CDR1 DFQATT and CDR2 SNEGSKA (reference sequence). The CDR3 here is CSARDRFGALRTFF. Here the CDR3 DNA reads TGCAGTGCTAGAGATAGGTTCGGGGCCTTGAGAACTTTCTTT.

This clonotype has more than one count but fewer than ten. V gene TRBV2 combines with J gene TRBJ2-2; 10 bases fit TRBD2. CDR1 and CDR2 from the germline V gene are SNHLY and FYNNEI. This CDR3 region has 16 residues. J lost 5 bases, V lost 7 bases, and 10 bases had no gene match. CDR3 amino acids: CASKGLSGGATGELFF. The CDR3 nucleotides are TGTGCCAGCAAAGGTTTAAGCGGGGGGGCGACCGGGGAGCTGTTTTTT.

This clonotype was recorded a few times. The chain employs TRBV6-5 and TRBJ1-1, with D maybe TRBD1 (6 bases). Trimming pared 2 bases from V and 1 base from J, leaving 14 bases between. This CDR3 is 16 amino acids long. CDR1 is MNHEY and CDR2 is SVGAGI in the germline V gene. The CDR3: CASSYLTTTGNTEAFF. The DNA for the CDR3 is TGTGCCAGCAGTTACCTCACAACGACAGGGAACACTGAAGCTTTCTTT.

The chain combines TRBV7-9 with TRBJ2-3; no reliable D call. This CDR3 contains 15 residues. The ends were cut back, 3 bases at V and 0 bases at J, with 10 bases in the middle. Germline V gene data show CDR1 as SEHNR and CDR2 as FQNEAQ (reference sequence). CDR3 sequence: CASSFFETSTDTQYF. CDR3 nucleotide sequence: TGTGCCAGCAGCTTTTTTGAGACTAGCACAGATACGCAGTATTTT. Full variable domain (rest looked up from reference TRBV7-9 and TRBJ2-3): DTGVSQNPRHKITKRGQNVTFRCDPISEHNRLYWYRQTLGQGPEFLTYFQNEAQLEKSRLLSDRFSAERPKGSFSTLEIQRTEQGDSAMYLCASSFFETSTDTQYFGPGTRLTVL.

The V and J genes are TRBV18 and TRBJ2-5, with 8 bases fitting TRBD2. V was clipped by 3 bases and J by 2 bases; unmatched bases: 5. CDR3 length: 15 residues. The germline V gene encodes CDR1 KGHSH and CDR2 LQKENI. CDR3 in DNA: TGTGCCAGCTCACCTTTAGCGGGGACACAAGAGACCCAGTACTTC. Encoded protein: CASSPLAGTQETQYF. The variable domain in full, completed from reference TRBV18 and TRBJ2-5, reads NAGVMQNPRHLVRRRGQEARLRCSPMKGHSHVYWYRQLPEEGLKFMVYLQKENIIDESGMPKERFSAEFPKEGPSILRIQQVVRGDSAAYFCASSPLAGTQETQYFGPGTRLLVL.

V usage is TRBV6-1 and J usage is TRBJ1-1; tentative D call: TRBD1 (6 bases). The CDR3 sequence is 14 residues long. V shed 4 bases and J shed 0 bases, with 9 bases lying between them. CDR1 is MNHNS, CDR2 SASEGT, per germline. The CDR3 protein is CASSGTVMNTEAFF. CDR3 in DNA: TGTGCCAGCAGTGGGACAGTTATGAACACTGAAGCTTTCTTT.

The table lists this clonotype with a few counts. The V gene is TRBV7-2, the J gene TRBJ1-1, with 10 positions matching TRBD1. Germline CDR1 SGHTA, CDR2 FQGNSA. V shed 5 bases and J 7 bases; nucleotides not matched to a gene: 7. The CDR3 runs to 14 residues. The CDR3 DNA reads TGTGCCAGCAGCCGTGACAGGGGGCATGTTGAAGCTTTCTTT. Translated, it gives CASSRDRGHVEAFF.

Only a few counts were recorded for this clonotype. V usage is TRBV5-1 and J usage is TRBJ2-1; perhaps D is TRBD1 or TRBD2 (5 bases each). Trimming took off 3 bases at V and 8 bases at J, with 18 bases between the two ends. Germline V gene lookup returns CDR1 SGHRS and CDR2 YFSETQ. This CDR3 contains 15 residues. CDR3 in amino acids: CASSSGTVVVYEQFF. Here the CDR3 DNA reads TGCGCCAGCAGCTCGGGGACGGTCGTAGTCTATGAGCAGTTCTTC.

The chain is built from TRBV29-1 and TRBJ1-2; the D is unclear. Trimming cost V 4 bases and J 8 bases, with 11 bases left between them. Per the germline V gene, CDR1 is SQVTM and CDR2 is ANQGSEA. The CDR3 totals 11 residues. The CDR3 nucleotides are TGCAGCGTTGGGGCCCCGGGAGGCTACACCTTC. This codes for CSVGAPGGYTF.

This clonotype has more than one count but fewer than ten. The chain recombines TRBV12-3 or TRBV12-4 with TRBJ2-5; 10 nucleotides align to TRBD2. Trimming removed 6 bases from V and 1 base from J; junction bases left unmatched: 17. This CDR3 is built from 19 residues. CDR3 nucleotide sequence: TGTGCCAGCAGCCTCCTTTGGACTAGCGGAATTACCCGCCAAGAGACCCAGTACTTC. This sequence encodes CASSLLWTSGITRQETQYF.

The V gene is TRBV20-1, the J gene TRBJ2-3, with TRBD2 matching 8 bases. The CDR3 has 14 residues. Germline trimming cut 2 bases from V and 5 bases from J; bases unmatched to any gene: 6. The V gene's germline CDR1 is DFQATT and CDR2 SNEGSKA (reference sequence). The CDR3, as DNA: TGCAGTGCTAGACGGAGTAGCGGGAAAGATACGCAGTATTTT. Amino acids: CSARRSSGKDTQYF.

The chain recombines TRBV20-1 with TRBJ1-1; maybe TRBD1 (6 bases). This CDR3 region has 15 residues. Germline-derived CDR1 and CDR2 are DFQATT and SNEGSKA (reference sequence). The CDR3 sequence is CTANGATGTGTEAFF. In nucleotides, the CDR3 is TGCACAGCAAATGGGGCGACAGGAACGGGCACTGAAGCTTTCTTT.

This chain connects TRBV7-9 to TRBJ1-1; D remains ambiguous. Trimming removed 1 base at V and 9 bases at J, with 24 bases between. This CDR3 has 17 amino acids. Germline V gene sequence: CDR1 SEHNR, CDR2 FQNEAQ (reference sequence). Written as DNA, the CDR3 is TGTGCCAGCAGCTTAGAGTTAGCTCTCGGAGGGTTCATCAAAGCTTTCTTT. Protein: CASSLELALGGFIKAFF.

The chain links TRBV20-1 to TRBJ2-1; the match to TRBD2 covers 9 bases. CDR3 length equals 16 residues. V lost 5 bases to trimming and J lost 4 bases; unmatched junction nucleotides: 12. Germline loops: CDR1 DFQATT, CDR2 SNEGSKA (reference sequence). CDR3: CSAVQGLATIYNEQFF. Here the CDR3 DNA reads TGCAGTGCTGTACAGGGACTAGCAACGATATACAATGAGCAGTTCTTC.

The chain recombines TRBV3-1 with TRBJ1-3; D perhaps matches TRBD1 (6 bases). The CDR3 spans 14 residues. Trimming left V 5 bases short and J 0 bases short, with 8 bases between. Germline-derived CDR1 and CDR2 are LGHDT and YNNKEL (reference sequence). The CDR3: CASSSGASGNTIYF. Here the CDR3 DNA reads TGTGCCAGCAGCTCAGGGGCCTCTGGAAACACCATATATTTT.

This clonotype came up a few times. This rearrangement joins TRBV7-9 to TRBJ1-1; D is unresolved. The germline CDR1 and CDR2 sequences are SEHNR and FQNEAQ (reference sequence). The ends were cut back, 4 bases at V and 3 bases at J, with 12 bases in the middle. The CDR3 has 14 amino acids. CDR3 DNA sequence: TGTGCCAGCAGCTCATCGGATGGTCACACTGAAGCTTTCTTT. Translation gives CASSSSDGHTEAFF.

The table lists this clonotype with a few counts. This chain links TRBV5-1 with TRBJ2-6; D remains unclear. The V gene lost 0 bases and the J gene lost 4 bases, with 8 bases spanning the gap. The CDR3 sequence is 15 residues long. Per germline, CDR1 SGHRS and CDR2 YFSETQ. Here the CDR3 reads CASSLDPSGANVLTF. CDR3 in DNA: TGCGCCAGCAGCTTGGACCCTTCAGGGGCCAACGTCCTGACTTTC.

The count of this clonotype is one. The chain links TRBV7-2 to TRBJ1-3, with TRBD1 as a possible D gene (5 bases). V was trimmed by 5 bases and J by 0 bases, leaving 11 bases between them. The germline gives CDR1 SGHTA, CDR2 FQGNSA. The CDR3 sequence is 15 residues long. The CDR3 here is CASSPRDLSGNTIYF. CDR3 coding DNA: TGTGCCAGCAGCCCCAGGGACCTCTCTGGAAACACCATATATTTT.

The V gene is TRBV18, the J gene TRBJ1-5, with 8 bases that match TRBD1. Trimming removed 3 bases from V and 3 bases from J; junction bases left unmatched: 4. The CDR3 extends over 15 amino acids. Germline V gene lookup returns CDR1 KGHSH and CDR2 LQKENI. The CDR3 protein is CASSPQTGANQPQHF. DNA for the CDR3: TGTGCCAGCTCACCGCAGACAGGGGCCAATCAGCCCCAGCATTTT.

In this sample, this clonotype turned up many times. This chain joins TRBV7-2 and TRBJ2-1, with D possibly being TRBD2 (5 bases). The CDR3 runs 15 residues. In germline, CDR1 is SGHTA, CDR2 FQGNSA. Trimming pared 0 bases from V and 6 bases from J, leaving 12 bases between. As DNA, the CDR3 is TGTGCCAGCAGCTTAGCGGGAGTATTGGGCAATGAGCAGTTCTTC. Protein sequence: CASSLAGVLGNEQFF.

Note on this clonotype: The junction departs from germline at one end; a sequencing error may be responsible. This chain links TRBV30 with TRBJ1-1; 7 bases map to TRBD1. The CDR3 consists of 13 residues. The germline V gene has CDR1 GTSNPN and CDR2 SVGIG (reference sequence). As DNA, the CDR3 is TGTGCCTGGAGCCCGACAGGGAACAGTGAAGCTTTCTTT. Translation: CAWSPTGNSEAFF.

This clonotype has more than one count but fewer than ten. The CDR3 DNA sequence: TGTGCCAGCAGTCCCGGGAGATACTATGGCTACACCTTC. It specifies CASSPGRYYGYTF. This chain connects TRBV28 to TRBJ1-2; D unclear. Between the trimmed V and J ends, which lost 5 bases and 3 bases, there was a span of 10 bases. The CDR3 totals 13 residues. CDR1 MDHEN and CDR2 SYDVKM come from the germline V gene.

The chain has TRBV5-1 and TRBJ1-1; the match to TRBD1 covers 9 bases. Germline loops: CDR1 SGHRS, CDR2 YFSETQ. Germline trimming cut 4 bases from V and 5 bases from J; bases unmatched to any gene: 9. The length of the CDR3 is 15 residues. This CDR3 is CASSVDRGSRTEAFF. The CDR3, as DNA: TGCGCCAGCAGCGTGGACAGGGGAAGTAGGACTGAAGCTTTCTTT.

In its sample, this clonotype was seen a few times. The CDR3 loop is CSARDLWTSGSPDEQFF. DNA for the CDR3: TGCAGTGCTAGAGATCTCTGGACTAGCGGGAGTCCCGATGAGCAGTTCTTC. The chain links TRBV20-1 to TRBJ2-1; TRBD2 agrees at 13 bases. With 0 bases clipped from V and 8 bases from J, the junction kept 10 bases outside the gene matches. Germline V gene lookup returns CDR1 DFQATT and CDR2 SNEGSKA (reference sequence). This CDR3 is 17 amino acids long.